This TCR beta chain was found in a study of T cells after yellow fever vaccination. The study, taken as a whole, reports: Weaker overall, the secondary response nonetheless peaked faster (day 5 versus 15). Contamination of FACS-sorted repertoires by abundant clonotypes from the bulk population could occur. Most primary-vaccination clones reappeared after the booster (about 97% CD4, 88% CD8).

TCRdb re-called the 5' RACE reads through MiXCR, storing one row per CDR3 protein. The sample lists about 580,000 distinct CDR3 sequences, roughly 17% occurring once. A word on this clonotype: The antigen remains undetermined.

The sequence derives from a man aged 18 to 35 who received the YFV17D yellow fever vaccine. Specimen: PBMCs, collected about 5 days after the first yellow fever vaccination.

CDR3 sequence: CASSPMGGPQETQYF. In DNA form, the CDR3 reads TGTGCCAGCAGCCCGATGGGGGGGCCCCAAGAGACCCAGTACTTC. The gene calls are TRBV6-1 and TRBJ2-5, with D possibly matching TRBD2 (7 bases). CDR3 length: 15 amino acids. V lost 6 bases and J 1 base, leaving 15 bases between the germline ends. The germline gives CDR1 MNHNS, CDR2 SASEGT.